This is a list of T cell receptor beta chains from one sample in a study of control samples from healthy donors and cancer patients. Only in-frame clones appear in the TCRdb table, and some are missing; sequencing was by immunoSEQ multiplex PCR. The sample contains some 190,000 clones, 90% to 95% of which appear only once. Sequencing was carried out using blood. The receptors shown here come from a young man in good health. Each CDR3 is given without its conserved first and last residue. Fields, in order: V gene, clone size, CDR3 protein. Expanded clones get a size class; other rows say once, few or many, or leave the size out.

>TRBV28|NA
AAGGFPRGYT
>TRBV7-8|NA
ASSGRVTGNTIY
>TRBV27|NA
ASSPGVYTEAF
>TRBV19|NA
ASSVLARASADTQY
>TRBV5-1|NA
ASSLGSGALTSTDTQY
>TRBV9|NA
ASSPPGTTNEKLF
>TRBV7-3|NA
ASSRTSGGLNEQF
>TRBV4-1|NA
ASSQGFNTIY
>TRBV10-3|NA
AISVPGQDEQY
>TRBV18|NA
ASSPTAGQGAGTEAF
>TRBV5-1|NA
ASALWTVNTGELF
>TRBV15|NA
ATSRGLGGSGTGELF
>TRBV19|NA
ASSIGVGVPNQPQH
>TRBV4-1|NA
ASSQVKCQPQH
>TRBV5-1|NA
ASSISGGNNEQF
>TRBV5-6|few
ASSLQGGPGSGNTIY
>TRBV5-5|NA
ASSPTGGASQPQH
>TRBV6-5|NA
ASQGGEQF
>TRBV10-3|NA
AISVAGRDGYT
>TRBV10-2|few
ASSGGGAYNEQF